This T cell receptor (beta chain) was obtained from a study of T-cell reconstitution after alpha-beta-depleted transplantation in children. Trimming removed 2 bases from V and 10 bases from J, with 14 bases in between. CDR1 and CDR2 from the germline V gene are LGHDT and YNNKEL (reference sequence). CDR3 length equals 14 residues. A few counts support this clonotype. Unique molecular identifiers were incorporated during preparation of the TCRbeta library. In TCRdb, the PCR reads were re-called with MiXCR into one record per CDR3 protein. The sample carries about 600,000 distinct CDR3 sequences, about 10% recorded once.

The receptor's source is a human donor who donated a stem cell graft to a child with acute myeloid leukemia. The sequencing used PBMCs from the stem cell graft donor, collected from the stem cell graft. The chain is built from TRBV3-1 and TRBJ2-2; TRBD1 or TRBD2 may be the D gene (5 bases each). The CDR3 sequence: CASSQPGEGEELFF. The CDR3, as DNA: TGTGCCAGCAGCCAACCCGGGGAAGGGGAGGAGCTGTTTTTT.